This T cell receptor (beta chain) came from a study of neurological immune-mediated disorders. Broader study findings: Falling below healthy controls, multiple sclerosis showed the least TCR clonal expansion, while HTLV-1-associated myelopathy showed the most.

The unsorted libraries were generated from a total of 2 million PBMCs, which had been stored in RNAlater at -80 C. This clonotype was detected many times. Its antigen is still unknown. Each TCR transcript was tagged with a 10-nucleotide random UMI during 5'RACE. Each sequencing run yielded over 160 million TCR-beta sequences from 15-18 subjects. TCRdb re-analysed the 5' RACE reads in MiXCR, keeping a single row per CDR3 protein. The sample lists more than 45,000 distinct CDR3 sequences, about 9.3% seen once, with 21% in the top ten. Germline values: CDR1 DFQATT, CDR2 SNEGSKA (reference sequence). V lost 5 bases and J lost 5; bases outside the gene matches: 11. CDR3 length equals 14 residues.

The genes are TRBV20-1 and TRBJ2-7; 8 nucleotides align to TRBD1. The sequenced sample was PBMCs. This TCR was recovered from a woman in her forties with HTLV-1-associated myelopathy (HAM/TSP). CDR3 sequence (DNA): TGCAGTGCTTCGCGCCCGGACAGGGTTCACGAGCAGTACTTC. Its translation is CSASRPDRVHEQYF.